This T cell receptor (beta chain) was recorded in a study of cytomegalovirus exposure and HLA in healthy donors. Trimming took 1 base from V and 6 from J; bases not matched to a gene: 5. Germline V gives CDR1 MDHEN, CDR2 SYDVKM. The CDR3 length is 14 residues. The PCR was carried out with 60 Vbeta primers and 13 Jbeta primers. Assay used: immunoSEQ multiplex PCR; TCRdb lists only in-frame clones, some missing. The data show approximately 150,000 clones, with about 84% seen just once and 1.3% held by the top ten. The rearrangement joins TRBV28 to TRBJ1-2; 7 bases line up with TRBD1. The source material was PBMCs. The receptor was derived from a man aged 45-65 years in good health and CMV-seropositive. CDR3 DNA sequence: TGTGCCAGCAGTTTATTTACAGGGGCCGATGGCTACACCTTC. This sequence encodes CASSLFTGADGYTF.